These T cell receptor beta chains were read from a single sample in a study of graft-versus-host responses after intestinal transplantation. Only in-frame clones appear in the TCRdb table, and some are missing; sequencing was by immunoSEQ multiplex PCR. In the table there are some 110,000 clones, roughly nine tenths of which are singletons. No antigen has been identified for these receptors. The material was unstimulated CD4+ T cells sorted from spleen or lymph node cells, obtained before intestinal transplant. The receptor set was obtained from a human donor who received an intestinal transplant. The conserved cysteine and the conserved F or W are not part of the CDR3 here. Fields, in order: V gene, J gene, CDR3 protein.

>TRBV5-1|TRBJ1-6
ASSLGTGQGYNSPLH
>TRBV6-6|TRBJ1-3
ASSYRGTGGNTIY
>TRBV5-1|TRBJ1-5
ASSPTGNFGQPQH
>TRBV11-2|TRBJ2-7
ASSLGGYIRTYEQY
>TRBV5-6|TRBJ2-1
ASSNDPGSYNEQF
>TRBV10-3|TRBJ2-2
AISYLQGSGELF
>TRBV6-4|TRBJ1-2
ASSESGRLYGYT
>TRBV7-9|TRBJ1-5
ASSETGGRDQPQH
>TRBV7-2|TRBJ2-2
ASSSQGAGELF
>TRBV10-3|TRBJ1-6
AISEWGPNSPLH
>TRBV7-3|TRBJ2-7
ASSRSGGSSYEQY
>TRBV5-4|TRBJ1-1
ASSLWGNTEAF
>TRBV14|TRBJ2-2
ASSQVGSTGPGELF
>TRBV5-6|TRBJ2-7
ASSSKLRLAGPYEQY
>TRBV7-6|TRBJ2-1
ASSLVPTGVYNEQF
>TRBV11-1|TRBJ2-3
ASSSDRDRVANTQY
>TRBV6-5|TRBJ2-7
ASSYSTGAYPYEQY
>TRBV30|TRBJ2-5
AWNAGTAQETQY
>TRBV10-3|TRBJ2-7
AISESTGGFYEQY
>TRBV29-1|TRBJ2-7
SGAQTGSHEQY
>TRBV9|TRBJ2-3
ASSVAFGGPNTQY
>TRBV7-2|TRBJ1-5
ASSLWGDQPQH
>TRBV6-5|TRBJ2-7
ASQFGTGSHEQY
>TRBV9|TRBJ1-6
ASSVDRVNSPLH
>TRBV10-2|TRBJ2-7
ASSEPLASGASYEQY
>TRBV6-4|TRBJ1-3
ASGRQTLQGVVGNTIY
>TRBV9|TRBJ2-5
ASSASRGETQY
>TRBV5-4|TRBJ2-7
ASSRATSGSYEQY
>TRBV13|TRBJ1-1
ASSASDRGRMNTEAF
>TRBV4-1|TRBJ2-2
ASTRTSGRQNTGELF
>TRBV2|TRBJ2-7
ASGYRGSYEQY
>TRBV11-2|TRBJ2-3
ASSRSGITDTQY
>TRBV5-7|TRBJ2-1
ASSSRDPLENEQF
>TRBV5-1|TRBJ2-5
ASSNEGQLETQY
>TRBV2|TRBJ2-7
ASSEGQGATYEQY
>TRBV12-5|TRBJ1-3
ASGPGEAGNTIY
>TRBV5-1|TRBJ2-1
ASRVEDWSSYNEQF
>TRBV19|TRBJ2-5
ASGGRTQETQY